This TCR beta chain was sequenced for a study of early T cells in non-severe SARS-CoV-2 infection. Trimming took off 5 bases at V and 10 bases at J, with 12 bases between the two ends. Germline V gene data show CDR1 as SEHNR and CDR2 as FQNEAQ (reference sequence). This CDR3 region has 12 residues. TCRdb re-derived calls from the 5' RACE reads in MiXCR, one entry per CDR3 protein. The sample has under 60,000 distinct CDR3 sequences; around 6% are singletons. This clonotype showed up many times. Its antigen remains unidentified. The study's findings and limits: Missing private and CD4 specificities, VDJdb matching favored anti-spike CD8 responses.

The receptor comes from an adult who was a healthcare worker with PCR-confirmed SARS-CoV-2 infection or an uninfected control (not recorded which). The chain joins TRBV7-9 to TRBJ2-1, with D perhaps matching TRBD2 (5 bases). The sample was whole blood. As DNA, the CDR3 is TGTGCCAGCAGCCTTAAAGCGGCAGAGCAGTTCTTC. Protein: CASSLKAAEQFF. The full variable domain, completed using reference TRBV7-9 and TRBJ2-1, is DTGVSQNPRHKITKRGQNVTFRCDPISEHNRLYWYRQTLGQGPEFLTYFQNEAQLEKSRLLSDRFSAERPKGSFSTLEIQRTEQGDSAMYLCASSLKAAEQFFGPGTRLTVL.